This T cell receptor (beta chain) was found in a study of brain T cells in children with intractable seizures. Germline values: CDR1 SGHRS, CDR2 YFSETQ. V lost 0 bases to trimming and J lost 6 bases; unmatched junction nucleotides: 4. The CDR3 runs to 14 residues. As to this clone: Its specificity is not known.

General observations from the study: HCMV serostatus was not known, and viral specificity came from CDR3 similarity only.

Surgery cases with the highest brain T cell transcript signatures were chosen for sequencing. Generated by immunoSEQ multiplex PCR, the TCRdb table keeps only in-frame clones and is missing some. The sample records under 150,000 clones, 90% to 95% being singletons. The chain recombines TRBV5-1 with TRBJ1-2; 8 positions match TRBD1. This receptor was taken from a boy in the first two years of life with hemimegalencephaly and intractable seizures. The source was peripheral blood, collected at surgery. CDR3 bases: TGCGCCAGCAGCTTGGAGGGCAGGGGGCATGGCTACACCTTC. This encodes CASSLEGRGHGYTF. Full variable domain (missing parts from reference TRBV5-1 and TRBJ1-2): KAGVTQTPRYLIKTRGQQVTLSCSPISGHRSVSWYQQTPGQGLQFLFEYFSETQRNKGNFPGRFSGRQFSNSRSEMNVSTLELGDSALYLCASSLEGRGHGYTFGSGTRLTVV.